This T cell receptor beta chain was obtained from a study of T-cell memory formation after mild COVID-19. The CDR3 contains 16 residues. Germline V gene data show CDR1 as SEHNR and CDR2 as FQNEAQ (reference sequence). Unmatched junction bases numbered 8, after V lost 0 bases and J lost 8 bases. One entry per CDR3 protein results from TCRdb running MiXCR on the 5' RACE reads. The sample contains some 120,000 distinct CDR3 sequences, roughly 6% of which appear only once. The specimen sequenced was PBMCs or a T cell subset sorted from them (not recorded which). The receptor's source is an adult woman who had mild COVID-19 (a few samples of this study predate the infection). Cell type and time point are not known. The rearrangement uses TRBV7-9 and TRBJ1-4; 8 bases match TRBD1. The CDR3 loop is CASSLASPGGKEKLFF. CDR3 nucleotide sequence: TGTGCCAGCAGCTTAGCGAGCCCAGGGGGCAAAGAAAAACTGTTTTTT. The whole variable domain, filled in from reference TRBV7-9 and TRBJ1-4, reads DTGVSQNPRHKITKRGQNVTFRCDPISEHNRLYWYRQTLGQGPEFLTYFQNEAQLEKSRLLSDRFSAERPKGSFSTLEIQRTEQGDSAMYLCASSLASPGGKEKLFFGSGTQLSVL.